This TCR beta chain was captured by sequencing in a study of cytotoxic CD8 clonotypes in ibrutinib-treated CLL. The overall study: The sample average was about 260,000 productive templates and roughly 90,000 productive rearrangements.

V was shortened by 5 bases and J by 6 bases, with 16 bases between the two germline ends. The CDR3 runs to 14 residues. The V gene's germline CDR1 is SGHTA and CDR2 FQGNSA. Sequenced by immunoSEQ multiplex PCR; TCRdb stores in-frame clones only, minus some. This repertoire shows some 120,000 clones, under 70% found once; its top ten account for roughly 35%. The sample consisted of PBMCs, taken after 24 months of ibrutinib treatment. The rearrangement joins TRBV7-2 to TRBJ1-2; a weak D match, TRBD1 (6 bases). The receptor comes from a human donor with chronic lymphocytic leukemia. The CDR3 DNA sequence: TGTGCCAGCAGCCCCCCTTGGCAGGGGAATGGCTACACCTTC. This encodes CASSPPWQGNGYTF.